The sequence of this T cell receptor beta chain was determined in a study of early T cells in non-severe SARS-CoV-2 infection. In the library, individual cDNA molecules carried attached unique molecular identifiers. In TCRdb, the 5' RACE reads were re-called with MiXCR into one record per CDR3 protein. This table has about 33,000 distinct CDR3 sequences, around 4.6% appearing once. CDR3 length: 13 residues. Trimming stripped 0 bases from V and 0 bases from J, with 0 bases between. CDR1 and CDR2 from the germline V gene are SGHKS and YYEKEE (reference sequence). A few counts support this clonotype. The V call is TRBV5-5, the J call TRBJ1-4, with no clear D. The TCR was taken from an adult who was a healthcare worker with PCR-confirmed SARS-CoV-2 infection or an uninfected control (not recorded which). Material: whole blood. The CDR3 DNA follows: TGTGCCAGCAGCTTGGCAACTAATGAAAAACTGTTTTTT. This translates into CASSLATNEKLFF.